Only one count was recorded for the clone carrying this TCR beta chain. Sequenced by immunoSEQ multiplex PCR; TCRdb stores in-frame clones only, minus some. The sample has some 300,000 clones, 75% to 90% seen once; the top ten hold 1.5% to 2%. Participants were placed into cohorts based on the clinical history they reported. This sample is part of a study of blood T cell repertoires in COVID-19. Study background: Nucleic acid was either cDNA or gDNA, and it came from T cells, B-cell-depleted T cells, or PBMCs.

Germline CDR1 reads SGDLS; CDR2 reads YYNGEE. This CDR3 comprises 13 residues. V lost 8 bases to trimming and J lost 4 bases, with 15 bases between them. The chain recombines TRBV9 with TRBJ1-2; D gene uncertain. The TCR was taken from a woman in her forties who had recovered from COVID-19. Source material: PBMCs or T cells enriched from blood (not recorded which). In DNA, the CDR3 is TGTGCCAGTTCCGAGTACGGTTTCTATGGCTACACCTTC. Translating it yields CASSEYGFYGYTF.